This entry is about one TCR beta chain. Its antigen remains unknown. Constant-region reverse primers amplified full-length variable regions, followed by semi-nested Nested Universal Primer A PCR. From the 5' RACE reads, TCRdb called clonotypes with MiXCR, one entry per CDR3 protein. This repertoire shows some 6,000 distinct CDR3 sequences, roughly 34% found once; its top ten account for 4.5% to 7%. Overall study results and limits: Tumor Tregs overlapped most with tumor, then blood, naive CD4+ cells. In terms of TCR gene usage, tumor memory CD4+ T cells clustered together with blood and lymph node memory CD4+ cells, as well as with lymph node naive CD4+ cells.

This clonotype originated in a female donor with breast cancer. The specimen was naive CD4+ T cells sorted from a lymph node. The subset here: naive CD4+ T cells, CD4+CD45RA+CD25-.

CDR3 residues: CASRPKTANTEAFF. CDR3 bases: TGCGCCAGCAGACCTAAGACTGCGAACACTGAAGCTTTCTTT. The rearrangement links TRBV4-3 to TRBJ1-1; no definite D call. Trimming shortened V by 6 bases and J by 1 base, and 12 bases separated the two germline ends. Germline lookup yields CDR1 LGHNA and CDR2 YSLEER. The CDR3 is 14 amino acids.